Detailed here is one TCR beta chain. The antigen is not known. The CDR3 sequence is 13 residues long. Germline CDR1 is MNHNS and CDR2 is SASEGT. The data derive from a study of monozygotic twins with inflammatory bowel disease. T cells were not sorted, and total RNA was isolated straight from whole blood. There were approximately 3,800 ng of total RNA used for each TCR library. Molecular identifiers with 6-nucleotide sample barcodes were added during cDNA synthesis via template switching. TCRdb reprocessed the 5' RACE reads and reports one entry per CDR3 protein, with no DNA. Its clone listing holds 420,000 or so distinct CDR3 sequences. Study-wide results and limits: A reduction in TCRbeta diversity (inverse Simpson) was seen in IBD patients relative to healthy co-twins.

Material for sequencing was blood. The origin of this receptor is a human donor with ulcerative colitis or Crohn's disease, or a healthy co-twin of an affected twin (not recorded which). The gene calls are TRBV6-1 and TRBJ1-2. The CDR3: CASSATLHRGYTF.